This T cell receptor (beta chain) was documented in a study of PD-L1 blockade in urothelial cancer. On the study more broadly: Of prior chemotherapy regimens, patients had received between 0 and 3.

This clone came up a few times. CDR3 length: 15 residues. Germline values: CDR1 MNHEY, CDR2 SVGAGI. Trimming left V 0 bases short and J 2 bases short, with 8 bases between. Only in-frame clones appear in the TCRdb table, and some are missing; sequencing was by immunoSEQ multiplex PCR. The sample has roughly 40,000 clones, roughly 88% seen once. Time point here: pretreatment peripheral blood. Material: PBMCs, obtained around atezolizumab (anti-PD-L1) treatment. The sequence was collected from a donor at least 40 years old with urothelial cancer. The rearrangement uses TRBV6-5 and TRBJ2-1, with D possibly matching TRBD2 (6 bases). The CDR3 is CASSYSGTAYNEQFF. CDR3 sequence (DNA): TGTGCCAGCAGTTACTCGGGGACTGCCTACAATGAGCAGTTCTTC.